A single sample gave rise to the 25 T cell receptor beta chains below, sequenced in a study of blood T cell repertoires in COVID-19. Sequencing was performed with immunoSEQ multiplex PCR; in TCRdb, only in-frame clones are kept and a portion is missing. Of 250,000 to 400,000 clones in the sample, under 90% are singletons; the top ten hold 2.9%. The material sequenced was peripheral blood. These receptors were obtained from a woman in her 30s with COVID-19, enrolled during active disease.

The V call is TRBV12-3 or TRBV12-4, the J call TRBJ1-1; TRBD1 agrees at 7 bases. V lost 1 base, J lost 8 bases, and 1 base stayed unmatched. CDR3 length: 12 amino acids. The DNA for the CDR3 is TGTGCCAGCAGTTTAGGACAGGGCGAAGCTTTCTTT. Residues: CASSLGQGEAFF.

V and J are TRBV18 and TRBJ2-2, with D possibly TRBD1 on 5 matching bases. This CDR3 is 15 amino acids long. The germline V gene encodes CDR1 KGHSH and CDR2 LQKENI. Trimming removed 3 bases at V and 3 bases at J, with 11 bases between. CDR3 loop: CASSPEGAHTGELFF. The CDR3 DNA follows: TGTGCCAGCTCACCTGAAGGGGCTCACACCGGGGAGCTGTTTTTT.

J is TRBJ1-1 and V is TRBV28; 9 bases agree with TRBD1. Germline CDR1 is MDHEN and CDR2 is SYDVKM. This CDR3 has 14 residues. J gave up 3 bases and V 4 bases, and 3 bases lay outside the gene matches. This CDR3 reads CASSSRDRDTEAFF. As DNA, the CDR3 is TGTGCCAGCAGTTCCCGGGACAGGGACACTGAAGCTTTCTTT.

V usage is TRBV24-1 and J usage is TRBJ2-2, with 11 nucleotides matching TRBD2. The CDR3 runs to 17 residues. Germline V gives CDR1 KGHDR, CDR2 SFDVKD. Germline trimming cut 4 bases from V and 1 base from J; bases unmatched to any gene: 4. CDR3 coding DNA: TGTGCCACCAGTGACAGACTAGCGGGAAGGAACACCGGGGAGCTGTTTTTT. Its protein is CATSDRLAGRNTGELFF.

V gene TRBV14 combines with J gene TRBJ2-1; TRBD2 might be the D (6 bases). Germline CDR1 SGHDN, CDR2 FVKESK. The CDR3 contains 16 residues. The V and J ends lost 1 base and 0 bases respectively, with 10 bases between them. The CDR3 loop reads CASSQVYSGSYNEQFF. The CDR3 DNA follows: TGTGCCAGCAGCCAAGTGTATAGCGGCTCCTACAATGAGCAGTTCTTC.

The rearrangement links TRBV25-1 to TRBJ1-2; 8 nucleotides line up with TRBD1. V lost 6 bases, J lost 4 bases, and 4 bases stayed unmatched. CDR3 size: 13 residues. Germline CDR1 is MGHDK and CDR2 is SYGVNS. CDR3 amino acids: CASSLDRAYGYTF. CDR3 DNA sequence: TGTGCCAGCAGCCTGGACAGGGCCTATGGCTACACCTTC.

The chain uses TRBV30 and TRBJ1-3, with D uncertain. The CDR3 has 15 amino acids. Germline loops: CDR1 GTSNPN, CDR2 SVGIG (reference sequence). Deletions cut 0 bases from V and 2 bases from J, with 11 bases between. In DNA form, the CDR3 reads TGTGCCTGGAGTGTAATCGGCGGAACTGGAAACACCATATATTTT. Its protein product is CAWSVIGGTGNTIYF.

V and J are TRBV9 and TRBJ2-1; D perhaps matches TRBD1 (5 bases). CDR3 size: 13 residues. Between the trimmed V and J ends, which lost 4 bases and 6 bases, there was a span of 11 bases. Germline V CDR1 and CDR2: SGDLS, YYNGEE. The CDR3 loop is CASSPRAFNEQFF. The CDR3 DNA reads as TGTGCCAGCAGCCCCAGGGCGTTCAATGAGCAGTTCTTC.

The chain recombines TRBV5-6 with TRBJ2-1; 7 nucleotides line up with TRBD1. CDR3 length equals 12 residues. The trim removed 3 bases at V and 14 bases at J, leaving 8 bases unmatched. Germline V CDR1 and CDR2: SGHDT, YYEEEE. This CDR3 is CASSSNDRVEFF. Written as DNA, the CDR3 is TGTGCCAGCAGCTCGAATGACAGGGTTGAGTTCTTC.

V gene TRBV30 combines with J gene TRBJ1-5, with TRBD1 identical over 7 bases. CDR1 and CDR2 from the germline V gene are GTSNPN and SVGIG (reference sequence). The ends lost 5 bases at V and 5 bases at J; junction bases unmatched: 6. The CDR3 extends over 13 amino acids. The CDR3 sequence is CAWSRDRHQPQHF. The CDR3 region has the DNA TGTGCCTGGTCGAGGGACAGACATCAGCCCCAGCATTTT. Full variable domain (rest looked up from reference TRBV30 and TRBJ1-5): SQTIHQWPATLVQPVGSPLSLECTVEGTSNPNLYWYRQAAGRGLQLLFYSVGIGQISSEVPQNLSASRPQDRQFILSSKKLLLSDSGFYLCAWSRDRHQPQHFGDGTRLSIL.

This clone showed up just a few times. This sequence joins TRBV5-6 and TRBJ2-7, with D unresolved. Germline values: CDR1 SGHDT, CDR2 YYEEEE. Trimming removed 1 base at V and 0 bases at J, with 8 bases between. The CDR3 extends over 14 amino acids. The CDR3 DNA reads as TGTGCCAGCAGCTTGTTGTCTTACTCCTACGAGCAGTACTTC. Protein product: CASSLLSYSYEQYF.

This clone has just one count. This chain links TRBV5-1 with TRBJ2-7, with 7 bases matching TRBD1. CDR3 length: 17 residues. Unmatched junction bases numbered 17, after V lost 7 bases and J lost 1 base. The V gene's germline CDR1 is SGHRS and CDR2 YFSETQ. The CDR3 nucleotides are TGCGCCAGCCGAGACCGAGAATCCGGGACAGCGTCCTACGAGCAGTACTTC. Translating gives CASRDRESGTASYEQYF.

This clone turned up a few times. The CDR3 here is CASSSGLAIYEQYF. The CDR3 DNA is TGTGCCAGCAGCTCCGGACTAGCGATCTACGAGCAGTACTTC. This chain joins TRBV7-8 and TRBJ2-7, with 9 bases that match TRBD2. V lost 4 bases and J lost 3; bases outside the gene matches: 4. CDR3 length: 14 amino acids. Germline lookup yields CDR1 SGHVS and CDR2 FQNEAQ.

The CDR3 DNA sequence: TGTGCCTGGAGTGGGGACAGGGGCAAGACTAATGAAAAACTGTTTTTT. Protein product: CAWSGDRGKTNEKLFF. The chain combines TRBV30 with TRBJ1-4; 10 nucleotides line up with TRBD1. J gave up 2 bases and V 1 base, and 4 bases lay outside the gene matches. The CDR3 has 16 residues. Germline lookup yields CDR1 GTSNPN and CDR2 SVGIG (reference sequence).

The V call is TRBV24-1, the J call TRBJ2-2; 7 positions match TRBD1. Germline CDR1 KGHDR, CDR2 SFDVKD. Losses at the gene ends were 4 bases for V and 4 bases for J; bases not matched to a gene: 2. The CDR3 totals 14 residues. The CDR3 DNA reads TGTGCCACCAGTGAATCAGGGGGCACCGGGGAGCTGTTTTTT. It codes for CATSESGGTGELFF.

The J gene is TRBJ1-3, the V gene TRBV18, with a weak D call TRBD1 (5 bases). This CDR3 has 17 residues. CDR1 is KGHSH and CDR2 is LQKENI in the germline V gene. V dropped 2 bases and J dropped 2 bases, with 16 bases sitting between them. The CDR3 is CASSPLGPGHPGNTIYF. In DNA form, the CDR3 reads TGTGCCAGCTCACCATTGGGCCCCGGACATCCTGGAAACACCATATATTTT.

This sequence joins TRBV4-1 and TRBJ2-7; maybe TRBD2 (5 bases). The CDR3 sequence is 15 residues long. V was shortened by 1 base and J by 1 base, with 11 bases between the two germline ends. Per the germline V gene, CDR1 is MGHRA and CDR2 is YSYEKL. In DNA, the CDR3 is TGCGCCAGCAGCCAAGGGGCCGGAGGATCCTACGAGCAGTACTTC. Amino acid sequence: CASSQGAGGSYEQYF.

The J gene is TRBJ1-2, the V gene TRBV29-1, with D possibly being TRBD1 (6 bases). Germline V gene data show CDR1 as SQVTM and CDR2 as ANQGSEA. V dropped 4 bases and J dropped 2 bases, with 17 bases sitting between them. CDR3 length: 15 amino acids. The CDR3 reads CSVGVQGRGNYGYTF. DNA for the CDR3: TGCAGCGTTGGGGTTCAGGGCAGGGGAAACTATGGCTACACCTTC.

The chain uses TRBV14 and TRBJ2-7, with D perhaps TRBD1 (6 bases). V was clipped by 4 bases and J by 3 bases, with 19 bases between them. The germline V gene encodes CDR1 SGHDN and CDR2 FVKESK. The CDR3 sequence is 16 residues long. The CDR3 region is CASSLGVGGPFYEQYF. The CDR3 nucleotides are TGTGCCAGCAGCCTCGGAGTTGGGGGCCCCTTCTACGAGCAGTACTTC.

The chain is built from TRBV28 and TRBJ1-1; D is possibly TRBD1 (6 bases). This CDR3 is built from 13 residues. V shed 6 bases and J shed 4 bases, with 12 bases lying between them. Germline CDR1 is MDHEN and CDR2 is SYDVKM. CDR3: CASSPGVSTEAFF. DNA for the CDR3: TGTGCCAGCAGCCCAGGGGTCAGCACTGAAGCTTTCTTT.

The chain combines TRBV7-9 with TRBJ2-1; 10 nucleotides match TRBD2. J was trimmed by 4 bases and V by 6 bases; bases with no gene match: 6. Germline CDR1 reads SEHNR; CDR2 reads FQNEAQ (reference sequence). The CDR3 runs 15 residues. CDR3 residues: CASSYLAGAYNEQFF. The CDR3 DNA reads as TGTGCCAGCAGTTACCTAGCGGGGGCGTACAATGAGCAGTTCTTC. Variable domain in full (rest from reference TRBV7-9 and TRBJ2-1): DTGVSQNPRHKITKRGQNVTFRCDPISEHNRLYWYRQTLGQGPEFLTYFQNEAQLEKSRLLSDRFSAERPKGSFSTLEIQRTEQGDSAMYLCASSYLAGAYNEQFFGPGTRLTVL.

The rearrangement links TRBV12-5 to TRBJ2-7; tentatively, D is TRBD2 (7 bases). Trimming took off 0 bases at V and 4 bases at J, with 16 bases between the two ends. The CDR3 loop spans 16 amino acids. Looked up from germline, CDR1 is LGHNT and CDR2 is FRNRAP. CDR3: CASGLVLGGRGYEQYF. The CDR3 nucleotides are TGTGCTAGTGGTTTGGTACTCGGGGGGCGTGGGTACGAGCAGTACTTC.

CDR3 sequence (DNA): TGTGCCAGCAGCCAAGATACAGGGGGCAAGAACACCATATATTTT. It encodes CASSQDTGGKNTIYF. The chain is built from TRBV16 and TRBJ1-3, with 9 bases lining up with TRBD1. V was pared by 2 bases and J by 7 bases, with 6 bases of the junction left unmatched. Germline lookup yields CDR1 KGHSY and CDR2 FQNENV. This CDR3 is built from 15 residues. Full variable domain (rest looked up from reference TRBV16 and TRBJ1-3): GEEVAQTPKHLVRGEGQKAKLYCAPIKGHSYVFWYQQVLKNEFKFLISFQNENVFDETGMPKERFSAKCLPNSPCSLEIQATKLEDSAVYFCASSQDTGGKNTIYFGEGSWLTVV.

This chain connects TRBV18 to TRBJ2-3; TRBD2 agrees at 14 bases. The CDR3 loop spans 15 amino acids. V was pared by 8 bases and J by 6 bases, with 7 bases of the junction left unmatched. Per germline, CDR1 KGHSH and CDR2 LQKENI. The CDR3: CASTGTSGSMDTQYF. CDR3 coding DNA: TGTGCCAGCACGGGGACTAGCGGGAGCATGGATACGCAGTATTTT.

The chain uses TRBV30 and TRBJ1-6; 11 positions agree with TRBD1. Germline values: CDR1 GTSNPN, CDR2 SVGIG (reference sequence). The CDR3 consists of 15 residues. With V trimmed by 4 bases and J by 8 bases, 7 bases remained unmatched. CDR3 amino acids: CAWTVGDRGYSPLHF. Written as DNA, the CDR3 is TGTGCCTGGACCGTCGGGGACAGGGGGTATTCACCCCTCCACTTT. The variable domain in full, completed from reference TRBV30 and TRBJ1-6, reads SQTIHQWPATLVQPVGSPLSLECTVEGTSNPNLYWYRQAAGRGLQLLFYSVGIGQISSEVPQNLSASRPQDRQFILSSKKLLLSDSGFYLCAWTVGDRGYSPLHFGNGTRLTVT.